This TCR beta chain emerged from a study of shared clonotypes between healthy human individuals. Turning to the study itself: A couple of women and a few men aged 18 to 49 served as donors. Study results and limitations: Naive CD4 clonotypes were shared across a handful of donors at roughly 5%. Generally, naive subsets came out with larger estimated richness than memory subsets.

Here immunoSEQ multiplex PCR was the method, and the copy in TCRdb shows in-frame clones only, minus some. The sample lists about 380,000 clones, approximately 97% seen once, with approximately 0.32% in the top ten. This CDR3 spans 12 amino acids. From germline, CDR1 is MDHEN and CDR2 SYDVKM. V gave up 5 bases and J gave up 4 bases, with 8 bases separating them. CD8 memory combined CD45RO+ cells with CCR7-negative CD45RA+ TemRA cells. With regard to this clone: Its antigen is not known.

The chain employs TRBV28 and TRBJ1-1; D is possibly TRBD1 (6 bases). Sequencing was performed on memory CD8+ T cells sorted from blood. The subset is: CD45RO+ cells pooled with CCR7-negative TemRA cells. The sequence was obtained from a man aged 25-45 years in good health. CDR3 DNA sequence: TGTGCCAGCAGTAGACAGGTCACTGAAGCTTTCTTT. It encodes CASSRQVTEAFF.